Sequencing of this TCR beta chain was carried out in a study of PD-1 blockade in classical Hodgkin lymphoma. General observations from the study: Only CD4+ TCR diversity, not CD8+, had risen significantly by C4D1.

This clone was counted only a few times. Antigen: not known. The data were produced by immunoSEQ multiplex PCR, yet TCRdb's version contains in-frame clones alone and is incomplete. This table has more than 12,000 clones, about 82% appearing once. Relapse after autologous stem cell transplantation occurred in every patient, and brentuximab vedotin exposure varied. The germline gives CDR1 SGDLS, CDR2 YYNGEE. Trimming took 0 bases from V and 4 from J, leaving 7 bases between them. The CDR3 has 13 amino acids. The source was peripheral blood mononuclear cells (PBMCs), collected at baseline. The clonotype was recovered from a human donor with classical Hodgkin lymphoma. This chain uses TRBV9 with TRBJ1-1, with no clear D. The CDR3 DNA sequence: TGTGCCAGCAGCGTAGATCCGGGCACTGAAGCTTTCTTT. Translated, it gives CASSVDPGTEAFF.